Listed below are T cell receptor beta chains from one sample, sequenced in a study of blood T cell repertoires in COVID-19. The repertoire was sequenced with immunoSEQ multiplex PCR; TCRdb's copy has only in-frame clones and lacks some. The sample shows about 310,000 clones, around 90% of them seen only once. The sample comprised peripheral blood. The receptors stem from a man in his fifties or sixties with active or convalescent COVID-19. CDR3s include the opening cysteine and the closing phenylalanine or tryptophan. Each record gives: clone size, J gene, D gene, CDR3 length, V gene, CDR3 protein, CDR3 DNA. D genes are given only for firm matches. Not every row has a clone size; where given, it reads once, few, many or a size class.

size: .
J: TRBJ2-3
D: .
length: 18
V: TRBV5-1
CDR3: CASSLARHGSQSTDTQYF
DNA: TGCGCCAGCAGCTTGGCCCGGCATGGCTCACAGTCCACAGATACGCAGTATTTT

size: .
J: TRBJ1-2
D: TRBD1
length: 15
V: TRBV11-2
CDR3: CASSPTGGGPYGYTF
DNA: TGTGCCAGCAGCCCGACAGGGGGTGGACCCTATGGCTACACCTTC

size: few
J: TRBJ1-5
D: .
length: 12
V: TRBV20-1
CDR3: CSASLSNQPQHF
DNA: TGCAGTGCTAGTCTCAGCAATCAGCCCCAGCATTTT

size: .
J: TRBJ2-7
D: TRBD1
length: 16
V: TRBV19
CDR3: CASSIDLGQGAYEQYF
DNA: TGTGCCAGTAGTATAGATCTGGGACAGGGGGCCTACGAGCAGTACTTC

size: .
J: TRBJ1-2
D: .
length: 14
V: TRBV11-3
CDR3: CASSLQAHHYGYTF
DNA: TGTGCCAGCAGCTTACAGGCGCACCACTATGGCTACACCTTC

size: .
J: TRBJ1-2
D: TRBD1
length: 14
V: TRBV5-1
CDR3: CASSNGQGRTGYTF
DNA: TGCGCCAGCAGCAACGGACAGGGGCGTACTGGCTACACCTTC

size: .
J: TRBJ1-2
D: TRBD1
length: 14
V: TRBV9
CDR3: CASSATTGHYGYTF
DNA: TGTGCCAGCAGCGCAACGACAGGGCACTATGGCTACACCTTC

size: .
J: TRBJ1-5
D: .
length: 13
V: TRBV19
CDR3: CASSIGRNQPQHF
DNA: TGTGCCAGTAGTATAGGGAGGAATCAGCCCCAGCATTTT

size: .
J: TRBJ2-7
D: TRBD1
length: 15
V: TRBV4-1
CDR3: CASSQGRDRGYEQYF
DNA: TGCGCCAGCAGCCAAGGTAGGGACAGGGGTTACGAGCAGTACTTC

size: .
J: TRBJ2-1
D: TRBD2
length: 17
V: TRBV7-3
CDR3: CASSSLAGVGGYNEQFF
DNA: TGTGCCAGCAGCTCCCTAGCGGGAGTTGGGGGCTACAATGAGCAGTTCTTC

size: .
J: TRBJ2-1
D: TRBD2
length: 16
V: TRBV7-6
CDR3: CASSKSGGSNYNEQFF
DNA: TGTGCCAGCAGCAAGTCAGGCGGGAGTAATTACAATGAGCAGTTCTTC

size: once
J: TRBJ1-6
D: .
length: 14
V: TRBV5-1
CDR3: CASSATGRDSPLHF
DNA: TGCGCCAGCAGCGCGACAGGTCGGGACTCACCCCTCCACTTT

size: .
J: TRBJ1-1
D: .
length: 13
V: TRBV29-1
CDR3: CSDTGGGNTEAFF
DNA: TGCAGCGACACGGGGGGAGGGAACACTGAAGCTTTCTTT

size: once
J: TRBJ1-5
D: TRBD1
length: 15
V: TRBV3-1/TRBV3-2
CDR3: CASSPTGGKGQPQHF
DNA: TGTGCCAGCAGCCCGACAGGGGGGAAGGGTCAGCCCCAGCATTTT

size: .
J: TRBJ2-7
D: .
length: 12
V: TRBV11-1
CDR3: CASSSQGYEQYF
DNA: TGTGCCAGCAGCTCACAGGGATACGAGCAGTACTTC

size: .
J: TRBJ2-1
D: TRBD1
length: 15
V: TRBV5-6
CDR3: CASSFSPGGWGEQFF
DNA: TGTGCCAGCAGCTTTTCTCCAGGGGGATGGGGGGAGCAGTTCTTC

size: .
J: TRBJ1-5
D: TRBD1
length: 15
V: TRBV4-2
CDR3: CASSQGTGSNQPQHF
DNA: TGTGCCAGCAGCCAAGGGACAGGGAGCAATCAGCCCCAGCATTTT

size: .
J: TRBJ1-5
D: .
length: 15
V: TRBV28
CDR3: CASSFTGFPNQPQHF
DNA: TGTGCCAGCAGTTTCACAGGGTTCCCGAATCAGCCCCAGCATTTT

size: .
J: TRBJ2-1
D: TRBD2
length: 13
V: TRBV7-9
CDR3: CASERTSGNEQFF
DNA: TGTGCCAGCGAACGGACTAGCGGCAATGAGCAGTTCTTC

size: .
J: TRBJ1-5
D: .
length: 17
V: TRBV2
CDR3: CASSRAGRVDSGQPQHF
DNA: TGTGCCAGCAGCCGGGCCGGCAGGGTGGATTCGGGTCAGCCCCAGCATTTT

size: .
J: TRBJ2-7
D: .
length: 15
V: TRBV30
CDR3: CAWSPPQPGSYEQYF
DNA: TGTGCCTGGAGTCCCCCACAACCAGGCTCCTACGAGCAGTACTTC

size: .
J: TRBJ2-7
D: TRBD2
length: 15
V: TRBV5-1
CDR3: CASSSSLAGENEQYF
DNA: TGCGCCAGCAGCTCCAGCCTAGCGGGAGAAAACGAGCAGTACTTC

size: .
J: TRBJ1-1
D: TRBD1
length: 15
V: TRBV19
CDR3: CASSIRDRGIPEAFF
DNA: TGTGCCAGTAGTATCCGGGACAGGGGTATCCCTGAAGCTTTCTTT

size: few
J: TRBJ2-7
D: .
length: 16
V: TRBV4-1
CDR3: CASSQVPGVPLAEQYF
DNA: TGCGCCAGCAGCCAAGTCCCCGGGGTCCCCCTTGCCGAGCAGTACTTC

size: .
J: TRBJ1-1
D: .
length: 16
V: TRBV20-1
CDR3: CSASFQRTGLNTEAFF
DNA: TGCAGTGCTAGTTTTCAACGGACTGGGCTGAACACTGAAGCTTTCTTT

size: .
J: TRBJ1-5
D: .
length: 12
V: TRBV19
CDR3: CASKERDKSQHF
DNA: TGTGCCAGTAAGGAACGGGATAAGTCCCAGCATTTT

size: .
J: TRBJ1-1
D: TRBD1
length: 15
V: TRBV5-6
CDR3: CASSSLDRLPSEAFF
DNA: TGTGCCAGCAGCTCCCTGGACAGGCTTCCTTCTGAAGCTTTCTTT

size: .
J: TRBJ2-3
D: TRBD2
length: 23
V: TRBV5-1
CDR3: CASSLPGPRTSGGAIFNTDTQYF
DNA: TGCGCCAGCAGCCTACCGGGACCGAGGACTAGCGGGGGGGCAATATTCAACACAGATACGCAGTATTTT

size: .
J: TRBJ2-3
D: TRBD2
length: 15
V: TRBV5-5
CDR3: CASSLREGSTDTQYF
DNA: TGTGCCAGCAGCTTGCGGGAGGGGAGCACAGATACGCAGTATTTT

size: .
J: TRBJ1-1
D: .
length: 17
V: TRBV30
CDR3: CAWSTEQGEVPITEAFF
DNA: TGTGCCTGGAGTACAGAACAGGGAGAGGTACCGATCACTGAAGCTTTCTTT

size: few
J: TRBJ1-1
D: .
length: 12
V: TRBV29-1
CDR3: CSVGSGNTEAFF
DNA: TGCAGCGTTGGGTCCGGGAACACTGAAGCTTTCTTT

size: .
J: TRBJ2-6
D: TRBD1
length: 18
V: TRBV28
CDR3: CASSPSGQGISGANVLTF
DNA: TGTGCCAGCAGTCCCTCGGGACAGGGGATTTCTGGGGCCAACGTCCTGACTTTC

size: .
J: TRBJ2-1
D: .
length: 19
V: TRBV3-1/TRBV3-2
CDR3: CASSQERRQGYGSYNEQFF
DNA: TGTGCCAGCAGCCAAGAACGAAGGCAGGGATATGGCTCCTACAATGAGCAGTTCTTC

size: .
J: TRBJ1-4
D: .
length: 11
V: TRBV6-6
CDR3: CASRGEEKLFF
DNA: TGTGCCAGCCGGGGTGAAGAAAAACTGTTTTTT

size: .
J: TRBJ1-1
D: .
length: 12
V: TRBV6-5
CDR3: CASSLGRTEAFF
DNA: TGTGCCAGCAGTCTCGGTCGAACTGAAGCTTTCTTT

size: .
J: TRBJ1-5
D: .
length: 15
V: TRBV19
CDR3: CASSTRQEVNQPQHF
DNA: TGTGCCAGTAGTACCCGACAGGAGGTCAATCAGCCCCAGCATTTT

size: few
J: TRBJ1-1
D: TRBD1
length: 15
V: TRBV9
CDR3: CASSVEDRVNTEAFF
DNA: TGTGCCAGCAGCGTAGAGGACAGGGTGAACACTGAAGCTTTCTTT

size: .
J: TRBJ2-2
D: TRBD2
length: 13
V: TRBV24-1
CDR3: CATRLAGGGELFF
DNA: TGTGCCACCAGACTAGCGGGAGGTGGGGAGCTGTTTTTT

size: once
J: TRBJ1-1
D: .
length: 12
V: TRBV12-3/TRBV12-4
CDR3: CASSQDIGEAFF
DNA: TGTGCCAGCAGTCAGGACATCGGTGAAGCTTTCTTT

size: .
J: TRBJ2-7
D: .
length: 12
V: TRBV28
CDR3: CASTSGSYEQYF
DNA: TGTGCCAGCACCTCGGGTTCCTACGAGCAGTACTTC

size: .
J: TRBJ1-2
D: TRBD1
length: 15
V: TRBV28
CDR3: CASSSGTALYYGYTF
DNA: TGTGCCAGCAGTTCCGGGACAGCCCTTTACTATGGCTACACCTTC

size: once
J: TRBJ1-1
D: TRBD1
length: 15
V: TRBV28
CDR3: CASSLPGGEGTEAFF
DNA: TGTGCCAGCAGTTTACCAGGGGGCGAGGGCACTGAAGCTTTCTTT

size: .
J: TRBJ1-6
D: .
length: 15
V: TRBV6-5
CDR3: CASRSGLPGRSPLHF
DNA: TGTGCCAGCAGATCGGGACTCCCGGGGAGGTCACCCCTCCACTTT

size: .
J: TRBJ1-2
D: .
length: 19
V: TRBV18
CDR3: CASSPRSSVRILPPGGYTF
DNA: TGTGCCAGCTCACCACGTTCTTCTGTCAGGATTCTCCCCCCTGGGGGCTACACCTTC

size: .
J: TRBJ1-6
D: .
length: 17
V: TRBV19
CDR3: CASSIRRGGSYNSPLHF
DNA: TGTGCCAGTAGTATAAGACGGGGTGGCTCCTATAATTCACCCCTCCACTTT

size: .
J: TRBJ2-7
D: TRBD1
length: 16
V: TRBV18
CDR3: CASSPPTGTGLYEQYF
DNA: TGTGCCAGCTCACCACCCACCGGGACAGGGTTGTACGAGCAGTACTTC

size: .
J: TRBJ2-3
D: .
length: 15
V: TRBV7-9
CDR3: CASSSQGIGTDTQYF
DNA: TGTGCCAGCAGCTCGCAGGGGATTGGCACAGATACGCAGTATTTT

size: .
J: TRBJ2-2
D: TRBD1
length: 12
V: TRBV9
CDR3: CASSSGGGELFF
DNA: TGTGCCAGCAGCTCAGGGGGCGGGGAGCTGTTTTTT

size: .
J: TRBJ2-7
D: TRBD1
length: 13
V: TRBV10-2
CDR3: CASSGQGVYEQYF
DNA: TGCGCCAGTTCGGGACAGGGAGTCTACGAGCAGTACTTC